This paragraph covers one TCR beta chain sequence. This CDR3 has 16 amino acids. Germline V gene data show CDR1 as LNHDA and CDR2 as SQIVND (reference sequence). The V gene end was trimmed by 1 base and the J gene end by 4 bases; junction bases not matched to a gene: 7. The data were taken from a study of blood T cell repertoires in COVID-19. Study details: Acute and convalescent COVID-19 samples came from the United States, Italy and Spain. From T cells, B-cell-depleted T cells, or PBMCs came the material, which was cDNA or gDNA.

Original methodology: For nucleated cells, counts were estimated from reference gene primer amplification. TCRdb keeps only in-frame clones here, not all; method: immunoSEQ multiplex PCR. For V, J and clone size, that table is used; D and trimming come from the DNA. The table records a few hundred thousand clones, about 86% of them present only once. Sequencing was performed on peripheral blood. This receptor was obtained from a man aged 60-69 years who had recovered from COVID-19. The chain has TRBV19 and TRBJ1-3; 7 bases line up with TRBD1. This chain's CDR3 is CASSIGGAGGGNTIYF. The CDR3 DNA follows: TGTGCCAGTAGTATAGGGGGGGCAGGGGGAGGAAACACCATATATTTT.